This T cell receptor (beta chain) was documented in a study of T cell responses to AZD1222 COVID-19 vaccine. Whole-study findings and limits: The span of vaccine-associated CD4 TCRs extended across spike, with dominance at 160-218 and 743-854. Donor demographics were predominantly white British with a female majority; clonal diversity may be underestimated.

As concerns this clone: Its matching antigen is unknown.

Measured with immunoSEQ multiplex PCR; TCRdb has only the in-frame clones, and not every one. The sample lists 150,000 to 200,000 clones, over 85% occurring once. The TCR sequence derives from an adult in good health. The sample here was peripheral blood, taken on day 0 of AZD1222 vaccination.

CDR3 DNA: TGTGCCAGCACCAAACCCCCAGACAGGGTCTTTTCTGAGTTTGGCTACACCTTC. This encodes CASTKPPDRVFSEFGYTF. The chain carries TRBV28 and TRBJ1-2; 7 positions match TRBD1. This CDR3 is 18 amino acids long. J lost 7 bases, V lost 7 bases, and 24 bases had no gene match. Germline CDR1 MDHEN, CDR2 SYDVKM.